This T cell receptor (beta chain) appears in the sequencing data of a study of a mutant IDH1 vaccine in newly diagnosed glioma. As for the study in general: Former treatment meant radiotherapy, temozolomide, or both; the majority had gotten both.

A remark on this clone: The limits of the CDR3 on the DNA are not certain, so only TCRdb's listed CDR3 is given.

TCRdb's table, derived via immunoSEQ multiplex PCR, lists solely in-frame clones and lacks some. Among approximately 70,000 clones, about 86% were seen once, and the ten largest hold around 2.9%. Both ends counted, the CDR3 spans 15 residues. Per germline, CDR1 SEHNR and CDR2 FQNEAQ (reference sequence). The time point is: baseline, week 1 (first vaccination visit). As for treatment: pre-vaccination baseline after standard-of-care therapy. The origin of this receptor is a man aged 25-45 years with glioma. The chain combines TRBV7-9 with TRBJ1-2; no DNA check was done on the table's D call, TRBD1. This material consisted of PBMCs, taken from a glioma patient treated with radiotherapy, temozolomide or both. The CDR3 region is CASSFLWDRVYGYTF.